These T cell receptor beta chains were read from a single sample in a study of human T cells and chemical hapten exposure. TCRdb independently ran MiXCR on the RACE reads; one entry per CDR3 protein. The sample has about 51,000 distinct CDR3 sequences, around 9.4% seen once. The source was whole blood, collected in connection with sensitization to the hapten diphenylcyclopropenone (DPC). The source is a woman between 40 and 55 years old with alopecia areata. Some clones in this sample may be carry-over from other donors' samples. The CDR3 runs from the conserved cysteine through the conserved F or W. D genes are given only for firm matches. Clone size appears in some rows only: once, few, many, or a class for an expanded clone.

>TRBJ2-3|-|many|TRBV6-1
TGTGCCAGCAGTCCTCGCGGGGACGGCTATGTGGATACGCAGTATTTT
CASSPRGDGYVDTQYF
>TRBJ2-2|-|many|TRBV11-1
TGTGCCAGCAGCCCCGACAGGTTTGCCGGGGAGCTGTTTTTT
CASSPDRFAGELFF
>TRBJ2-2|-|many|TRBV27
TGTGCCAGCAGTTCCCCACAGGGTAACTGGCTAGGGAAAACCGGGGAGCTGTTTTTT
CASSSPQGNWLGKTGELFF
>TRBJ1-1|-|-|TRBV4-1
TGCGCCAGCAGCCAAACTCAGCATTCGGACACTGAAGCTTTCTTT
CASSQTQHSDTEAFF
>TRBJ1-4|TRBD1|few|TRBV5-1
TGCGCCAGCAGCTTGAGGACAGGACAGGAGGCTGAAAAACTGTTTTTT
CASSLRTGQEAEKLFF
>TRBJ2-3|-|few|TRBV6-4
TGTGCCAGCAGTGACTCAAACGGGGGCGGCACAGATACGCAGTATTTT
CASSDSNGGGTDTQYF
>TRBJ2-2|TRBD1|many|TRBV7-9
TGTGCCAGCAGTCTCCGTGGGGGACAGGCCACGGGCACCGGGGAGCTGTTTTTT
CASSLRGGQATGTGELFF
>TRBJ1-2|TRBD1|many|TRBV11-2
TGTGCCAGCAGCTTGGGGACAGGGGGCGATAGGAGCTATGGCTACACCTTC
CASSLGTGGDRSYGYTF
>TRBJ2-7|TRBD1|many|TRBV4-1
TGCGCCAGCAGCCAAACCTTGGACAGGACTCCCTACGAGCAGTACTTC
CASSQTLDRTPYEQYF
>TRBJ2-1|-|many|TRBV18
TGTGCCAGCTCACCACCGGCCCCCGGCTCCTACAATGAGCAGTTCTTC
CASSPPAPGSYNEQFF
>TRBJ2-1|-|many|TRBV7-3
TGTGCCAGCAGTACACTTGGGGGCCCCACGTACAATGAGCAGTTCTTC
CASSTLGGPTYNEQFF
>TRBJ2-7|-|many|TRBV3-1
TGTGCCAGCAGCCAAGATTTGGGGACCTCCTACGAGCAGTACTTC
CASSQDLGTSYEQYF
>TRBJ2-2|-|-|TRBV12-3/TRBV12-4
TGTGCCAGCAGTTTAGCAGGGCCCGGCGGGGAGCTGTTTTTT
CASSLAGPGGELFF
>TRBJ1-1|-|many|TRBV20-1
TGCAGTGCTAGGACTACTGGGACTGAAGCTTTCTTT
CSARTTGTEAFF
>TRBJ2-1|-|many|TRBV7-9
TGTGCCAGCAGCCCCCGGGTTCGGGGTTCGTACAATGAGCAGTTCTTC
CASSPRVRGSYNEQFF
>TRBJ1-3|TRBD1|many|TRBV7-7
TGTGCCAGCAGCATCGGGACAGACTCTGGAAACACCATATATTTT
CASSIGTDSGNTIYF
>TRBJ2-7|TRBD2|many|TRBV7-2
TGTGCCAGCAGCCTCGGGCCTAGCGGCTCCTACGAGCAGTACTTC
CASSLGPSGSYEQYF
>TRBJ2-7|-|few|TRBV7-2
TGTGCCAGCAGCTTAGCGGGGAGCTACTCCTACGAGCAGTACTTC
CASSLAGSYSYEQYF
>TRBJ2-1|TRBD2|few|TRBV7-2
TGTGCCAGCAGGTCGGGGGGTTATTACAATGAGCAGTTCTTC
CASRSGGYYNEQFF
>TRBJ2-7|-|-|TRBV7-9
TGTGCCAGCAGCTCCCGCCAGTTATCAGAGGGACACGAGCAGTACTTC
CASSSRQLSEGHEQYF
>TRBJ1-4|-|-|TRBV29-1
TGCAGCGTTTTCGACACACCACTCCTGTTTTTT
CSVFDTPLLFF
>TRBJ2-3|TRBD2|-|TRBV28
TGTGCCAGCAGCCTGACTAGCGGGGCCTTCACAGAAGGGTATTTT
CASSLTSGAFTEGYF
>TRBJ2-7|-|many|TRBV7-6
TGTGCCAGCAGCAGCCCGACCCCTTTGGGGGGGGCTCCCTACGAGCAGTACTTC
CASSSPTPLGGAPYEQYF
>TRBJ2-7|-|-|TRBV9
TGTGCCAGCAGCGCGACACGAACCTACGAGCAGTACTTC
CASSATRTYEQYF
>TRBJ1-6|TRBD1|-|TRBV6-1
TGTGCCAGCAGTGAAGGTACAGGGGGTAATTCACCCCTCCACTTT
CASSEGTGGNSPLHF
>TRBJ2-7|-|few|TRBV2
TGTGCCAGCGGGCCCCCCTACGAGCAGTACTTC
CASGPPYEQYF
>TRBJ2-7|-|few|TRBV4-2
TGTGCCAGCAGCCAAGAGTGGGACTCCGACTACGAGCAGTACTTC
CASSQEWDSDYEQYF
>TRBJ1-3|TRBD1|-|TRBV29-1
TGCAGCGTTGAAAAAGGGGGCGTTGGAAACACCATATATTTT
CSVEKGGVGNTIYF
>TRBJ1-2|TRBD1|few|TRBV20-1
TGCAGTGCTAGATTGGGACAGGGGAACTATGGCTACACCTTC
CSARLGQGNYGYTF
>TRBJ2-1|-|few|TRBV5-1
TGCGCCAGCAGGGCTAACGGGGGAGCCTACAATGAGCAGTTCTTC
CASRANGGAYNEQFF
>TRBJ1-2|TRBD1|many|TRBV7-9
TGTGCCAGCAGCCCTAACCCGACAGGGGGCTATGGCTACACCTTC
CASSPNPTGGYGYTF
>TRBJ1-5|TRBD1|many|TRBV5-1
TGCGCCAGCAGCTTGGCTCCAACAGGGGGTCAGCCCCAGCATTTT
CASSLAPTGGQPQHF
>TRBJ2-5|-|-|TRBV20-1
TGCAGTGCCCCCCAAGGGGGACGCAAGACCCAGTACTTC
CSAPQGGRKTQYF
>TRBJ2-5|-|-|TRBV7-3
TGTGCCAGCAGCTCAGGGACCCAGGAGACCCAGTACTTC
CASSSGTQETQYF
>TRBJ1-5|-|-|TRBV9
TGTGCCAGCAGCGTAGATGGAGACAATCAGCCCCAGCATTTT
CASSVDGDNQPQHF
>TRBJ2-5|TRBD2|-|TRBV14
TGTGCCAGAAGCCCCGGAACTAGCGGGGGGCTCTACCAAGAGACCCAGTACTTC
CARSPGTSGGLYQETQYF
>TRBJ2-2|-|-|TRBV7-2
TGTGCCAGCAGCCAACGGGACCCCTCGAGCGCCGGGGAGCTGTTTTTT
CASSQRDPSSAGELFF
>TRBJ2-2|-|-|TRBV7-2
TGTGCCAGCACCGGGGGTAACACCGGGGAGCTGTTTTTT
CASTGGNTGELFF
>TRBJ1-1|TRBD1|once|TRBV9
TGTGCCAGCAGCGTTACAGGGGGCGCGGGTGAAGCTTTCTTT
CASSVTGGAGEAFF
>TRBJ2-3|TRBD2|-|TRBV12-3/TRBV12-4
TGTGCCAGCATTTGGGGCGGGGGGTCCACAGATACGCAGTATTTT
CASIWGGGSTDTQYF
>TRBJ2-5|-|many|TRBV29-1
TGCAGCGCCGTGGATGTAGGGAAGACCCAGTACTTC
CSAVDVGKTQYF
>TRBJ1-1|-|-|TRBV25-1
TGTGCCAGCAGTGAAGCAGGTATTTACACTGAAGCTTTCTTT
CASSEAGIYTEAFF
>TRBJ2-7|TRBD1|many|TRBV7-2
TGTGCCAGCAGCTCGCGATCGGGACAGGATAACTCCTACGAGCAGTACTTC
CASSSRSGQDNSYEQYF
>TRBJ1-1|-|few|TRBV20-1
TGCAGTGCTAGTGCCCCCGGGGCCGACACTGAAGCTTTCTTT
CSASAPGADTEAFF
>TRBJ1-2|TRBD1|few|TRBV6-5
TGTGCCAGCAGTTCCTTGACAGGGATCCATCTTGGCTACACCTTC
CASSSLTGIHLGYTF
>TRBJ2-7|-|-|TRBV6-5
TGTGCCAGTTGGGACGGCCGCTCCTACGAGCAGTACTTC
CASWDGRSYEQYF
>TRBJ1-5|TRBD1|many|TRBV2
TGTGCCAGCAGCGCATCAGGGGGCCAGCGCAATCAGCCCCAGCATTTT
CASSASGGQRNQPQHF
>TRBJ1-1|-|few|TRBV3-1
TGTGCCAGCAGCCAAGTTCCAAACACTGAAGCTTTCTTT
CASSQVPNTEAFF
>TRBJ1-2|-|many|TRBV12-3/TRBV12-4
TGTGCCAGCAGTCCCTACAGGGATGTAACCCATGGCTACACCTTC
CASSPYRDVTHGYTF
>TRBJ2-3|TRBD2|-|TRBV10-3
TGTGCCACCCAAGCGGGATCAACAGATACGCAGTATTTT
CATQAGSTDTQYF
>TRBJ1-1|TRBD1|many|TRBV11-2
TGTGCCAGCAGTGTAGACAGGGGGCGCGGGACTGAAGCTTTCTTT
CASSVDRGRGTEAFF
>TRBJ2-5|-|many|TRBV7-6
TGTGCCAGCGGCGGAGAGACCCAGTACTTC
CASGGETQYF
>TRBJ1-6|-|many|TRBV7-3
TGTGCCAGCAGCGCTGGAGGGGCTTCACCCCTCCACTTT
CASSAGGASPLHF
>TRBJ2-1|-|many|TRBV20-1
TGCAGTGCTGCCCACGGCCCCGAGCAGTTCTTC
CSAAHGPEQFF
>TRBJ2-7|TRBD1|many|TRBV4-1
TGCGCCAGCAGCCAAGATATCCGGGACAGGGGCAGGGCTAGGTACTTC
CASSQDIRDRGRARYF
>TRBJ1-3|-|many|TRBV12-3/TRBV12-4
TGTGCCAGCAGTGGAGGTCTCTCTGGAAACACCATATATTTT
CASSGGLSGNTIYF
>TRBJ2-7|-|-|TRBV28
TGTGCCAGCAGTCACCAGGCCTACGAGCAGTACTTC
CASSHQAYEQYF
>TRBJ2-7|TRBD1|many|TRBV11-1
TGTGCCAGCAGCCACCGACAGGGCCAACCCTACGAGCAGTACTTC
CASSHRQGQPYEQYF
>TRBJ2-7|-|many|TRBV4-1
TGCGCCAGCAGCCAAGTATGGAAATACGAGCAGTACTTC
CASSQVWKYEQYF